The T cell receptor beta chain under discussion was sequenced for a study of vaccination and CD4 T cells after COVID-19. Across the whole study: A vaccine, either BNT162b2 or mRNA-1273, was given to participants in two doses.

Study-level points and caveats: Within the convalescent patients, spike mono-reactivity was found in 304 of 307 vaccine-specific clones.

In the case of this clonotype: Its antigen is not identified.

Cultured CD4+ T cells had their DNA profiled by the Oncomine TCR Beta short-read assay. Using its own MiXCR run on the PCR reads, TCRdb lists one record per CDR3 protein. The table shows some 20,000 distinct CDR3 sequences, with just under 45% occurring only once. The CDR3 runs to 14 residues. Germline CDR1 is MNHEY and CDR2 is SMNVEV (reference sequence). Unmatched junction bases numbered 2, after V lost 2 bases and J lost 3 bases. Treatment noted: 10-day PBMC culture with coronavirus spike peptide pools or control peptides (ViraFEST assay). The medium had half its volume replaced with fresh IL-2 medium on days 3 and 7.

The TCR was taken from a human donor who had recovered from COVID-19. The chain links TRBV27 to TRBJ2-7; 9 bases are a match to TRBD1. The sample taken for sequencing was CD4+ T cells from blood, cultured in vitro. Here the CDR3 reads CASSLTGGFYEQYF. The CDR3 DNA is TGTGCCAGCAGTTTAACAGGGGGCTTCTACGAGCAGTACTTC.